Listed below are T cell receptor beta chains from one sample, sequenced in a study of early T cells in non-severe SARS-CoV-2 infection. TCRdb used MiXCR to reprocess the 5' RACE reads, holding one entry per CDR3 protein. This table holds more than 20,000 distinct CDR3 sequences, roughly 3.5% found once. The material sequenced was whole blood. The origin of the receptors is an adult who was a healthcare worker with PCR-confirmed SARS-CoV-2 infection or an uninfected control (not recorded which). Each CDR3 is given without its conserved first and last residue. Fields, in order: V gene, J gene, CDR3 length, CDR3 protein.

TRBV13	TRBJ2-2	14	ASSRRPGTSTGELF
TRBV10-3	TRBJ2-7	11	ATTKGGQYEQY
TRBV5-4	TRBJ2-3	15	ASSVGLAGARTDTQY
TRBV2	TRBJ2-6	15	ASSLQGALGGANVLT
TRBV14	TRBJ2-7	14	ASSPLLAAFSYEQY
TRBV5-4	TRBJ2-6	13	ASSPPGPGANVLT
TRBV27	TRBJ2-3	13	ASSLGNRPTDTQY
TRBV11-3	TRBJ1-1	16	ASSLSPGTGKGNTEAF
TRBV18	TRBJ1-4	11	ASSPTFNEKLF
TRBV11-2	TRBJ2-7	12	ARPRAGGSLEQY
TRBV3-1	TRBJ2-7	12	ASSQGTGSYEQY
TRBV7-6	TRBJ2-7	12	ASSLHSFYDEQY
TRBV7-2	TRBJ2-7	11	ASSSTSDYEQY
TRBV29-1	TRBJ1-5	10	SVGGVGQPQH
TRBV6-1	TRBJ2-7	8	ASNAYEQY
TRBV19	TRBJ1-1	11	ASSPAMNTEAF
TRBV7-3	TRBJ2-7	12	ASSFNAYSYEQY
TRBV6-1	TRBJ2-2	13	ASSEETGNTGELF
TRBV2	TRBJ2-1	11	ASSSSLWNEQF
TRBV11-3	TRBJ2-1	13	ASSLGLAAMNEQF
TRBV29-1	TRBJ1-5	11	SVGWGGNQPQH
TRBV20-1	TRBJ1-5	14	SARARTGGNNQPQH
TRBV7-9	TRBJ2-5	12	ASGAGRLGETQY
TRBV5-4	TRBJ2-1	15	ASSQFIGGRVHNEQF
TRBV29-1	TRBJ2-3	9	SVFTLDTQY
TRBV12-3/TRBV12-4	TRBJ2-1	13	ASSQGGLLYNEQF
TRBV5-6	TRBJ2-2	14	ASSLDRGPNTGELF
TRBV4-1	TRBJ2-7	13	ASRAMTGSSYEQY
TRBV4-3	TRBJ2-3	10	ASSQEDHTQY
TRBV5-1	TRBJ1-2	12	ASSLGDRNYGYT
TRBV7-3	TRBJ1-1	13	ASSLTRGENTEAF
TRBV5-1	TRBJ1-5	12	ASSSTGAPQPQH